Below, one TCR beta chain is given with its context. Its specificity is not known. The PCR employed 60 Vbeta primers together with 13 Jbeta primers. Here immunoSEQ multiplex PCR was the method, and the copy in TCRdb shows in-frame clones only, minus some. The top ten hold roughly 1.5% of the sample, which has 100,000 to 150,000 clones, 65% to 80% seen once. The entry originates in a study of cytomegalovirus exposure and HLA in healthy donors. This CDR3 comprises 15 residues. Trimming took 3 bases from V and 0 from J, leaving 11 bases between them. CDR1 is KGHSH and CDR2 is LQKENI in the germline V gene. General observations from the study: A later look showed TCR association rates differing by HLA locus, highest for DRB1 and lowest for HLA-C.

The V call is TRBV18, the J call TRBJ1-2; D is possibly TRBD1 (6 bases). The TCR comes from a woman aged 18-29 years in good health and CMV-seronegative. Sequencing used PBMCs. The CDR3 spells CASSPNQGSNYGYTF. The CDR3 nucleotides read TGTGCCAGCTCACCTAACCAGGGGTCTAACTATGGCTACACCTTC.